The 25 T cell receptor beta chains reported below all come from one sample, sequenced in a study of human versus mouse CDR3 diversity and MHC coevolution. Clones were read by immunoSEQ multiplex PCR, and TCRdb kept only the in-frame ones, dropping some. The sample holds 80,000 or so clones, just over 90% seen once. The sequenced material came from naive CD4+ T cells from blood. Subset given: CD45RO-negative CD62L-positive naive CD4 T cells. These receptors were obtained from a person between 25 and 70 years old in good health.

The CDR3 here is CASNPSGAPTEAFF. CDR3 DNA: TGTGCCAGCAACCCCTCGGGAGCCCCTACTGAAGCTTTCTTT. The genes are TRBV6-1 and TRBJ1-1; no reliable D call. Germline V gives CDR1 MNHNS, CDR2 SASEGT. This CDR3 has 14 residues. With 7 bases removed from V and 5 bases from J, the gap between germline ends came to 17 bases.

This sequence joins TRBV10-3 and TRBJ2-7, with TRBD1 matching 7 bases. This CDR3 is built from 16 residues. The trim removed 6 bases at V and 2 bases at J, leaving 13 bases unmatched. CDR1 and CDR2 (germline): ENHRY, SYGVKD. The CDR3 DNA reads as TGTGCCATCAGCTCTCTAGCCGGGACAGAGACCTACGAGCAGTACTTC. Translation gives CAISSLAGTETYEQYF.

The V and J genes are TRBV29-1 and TRBJ1-1, with 7 bases matching TRBD1. Germline V CDR1 and CDR2: SQVTM, ANQGSEA. This CDR3 contains 12 residues. Trimming took 7 bases from V and 2 from J; bases not matched to a gene: 4. This chain's CDR3 is CSAGTANTEAFF. The CDR3 DNA is TGCAGCGCAGGGACAGCAAACACTGAAGCTTTCTTT.

V gene TRBV5-1 combines with J gene TRBJ2-7, with 9 bases identical to TRBD1. Per the germline V gene, CDR1 is SGHRS and CDR2 is YFSETQ. The V segment lost 0 bases and the J segment 6 bases; nucleotides outside the gene matches: 7. The length of the CDR3 is 15 residues. CDR3 in amino acids: CASSLEGGQGIEQYF. CDR3 sequence (DNA): TGCGCCAGCAGCTTGGAAGGGGGACAGGGCATCGAGCAGTACTTC. Together with reference TRBV5-1 and TRBJ2-7, the CDR3 gives the full variable domain: KAGVTQTPRYLIKTRGQQVTLSCSPISGHRSVSWYQQTPGQGLQFLFEYFSETQRNKGNFPGRFSGRQFSNSRSEMNVSTLELGDSALYLCASSLEGGQGIEQYFGPGTRLTVT.

This clone has only one observation. One end of the junction varies from germline; a read error may be responsible. V usage is TRBV7-2 and J usage is TRBJ1-1, with TRBD1 matching over 7 bases. Germline V gives CDR1 SGHTA, CDR2 FQGNSA. The CDR3 loop spans 14 amino acids. CDR3 coding DNA: TGTGCCAGCAGCTTAGAGTGGACAGGCCTTGAAACTTTCTTT. It translates to CASSLEWTGLETFF.

V usage is TRBV19 and J usage is TRBJ2-2; TRBD2 might be the D (7 bases). Germline CDR1 is LNHDA and CDR2 is SQIVND (reference sequence). The CDR3 is 17 amino acids. V dropped 6 bases and J dropped 0 bases, with 17 bases sitting between them. CDR3 residues: CASSLGAGAANTGELFF. The CDR3 DNA is TGTGCCAGTAGCCTGGGGGCGGGAGCTGCGAACACCGGGGAGCTGTTTTTT. The full variable domain, in which reference TRBV19 and TRBJ2-2 provide the parts outside the CDR3, is DGGITQSPKYLFRKEGQNVTLSCEQNLNHDAMYWYRQDPGQGLRLIYYSQIVNDFQKGDIAEGYSVSREKKESFPLTVTSAQKNPTAFYLCASSLGAGAANTGELFFGEGSRLTVL.

CDR3 in amino acids: CASTLLAGGNEQFF. Written as DNA, the CDR3 is TGTGCCAGCACCCTACTAGCGGGAGGCAATGAGCAGTTCTTC. The rearrangement links TRBV6-5 to TRBJ2-1; 12 nucleotides match TRBD2. The V segment lost 7 bases and the J segment 6 bases; nucleotides outside the gene matches: 4. The CDR3 is 14 amino acids. CDR1 and CDR2 (germline): MNHEY, SVGAGI.

This chain joins TRBV28 and TRBJ2-7; 8 positions agree with TRBD1. Germline V lookup: CDR1 MDHEN, CDR2 SYDVKM. The CDR3 has 13 residues. Trimming took 8 bases from V and 0 from J; bases not matched to a gene: 3. DNA of the CDR3: TGTGCCAGCGGACAGGGAGGCTCCTACGAGCAGTACTTC. Translation gives CASGQGGSYEQYF.

CDR3 loop: CASSTQQGLGEQYF. The CDR3 DNA reads as TGTGCCAGCAGCACTCAACAGGGGTTAGGCGAGCAGTACTTC. This sequence joins TRBV7-9 and TRBJ2-7, with 7 bases that match TRBD1. This CDR3 contains 14 residues. The V segment lost 5 bases and the J segment 6 bases; nucleotides outside the gene matches: 10. Germline values: CDR1 SEHNR, CDR2 FQNEAQ (reference sequence).

J is TRBJ2-2 and V is TRBV2; D is undetermined. Germline-derived CDR1 and CDR2 are SNHLY and FYNNEI. Trimming removed 4 bases from V and 0 bases from J, with 9 bases in between. The CDR3 spans 15 residues. In DNA, the CDR3 is TGTGCCAGCAGTGTAATGGGCGCGAACACCGGGGAGCTGTTTTTT. This encodes CASSVMGANTGELFF.

CDR3 in DNA: TGTGCCAGCAGCGCCTGGGGGACACCGTCCTACGAGCAGTACTTC. It translates to CASSAWGTPSYEQYF. The chain carries TRBV5-6 and TRBJ2-7, with D perhaps TRBD1 (6 bases). The CDR3 extends over 15 amino acids. Trimming took off 4 bases at V and 1 base at J, with 15 bases between the two ends. Germline lookup yields CDR1 SGHDT and CDR2 YYEEEE. The whole variable domain, filled in from reference TRBV5-6 and TRBJ2-7, reads DAGVTQSPTHLIKTRGQQVTLRCSPKSGHDTVSWYQQALGQGPQFIFQYYEEEERQRGNFPDRFSGHQFPNYSSELNVNALLLGDSALYLCASSAWGTPSYEQYFGPGTRLTVT.

The J gene is TRBJ1-1, the V gene TRBV6-4, with a tentative D call TRBD1 (6 bases). Germline V CDR1 and CDR2: MRHNA, SNTAGT. V was trimmed by 3 bases and J by 11 bases, leaving 16 bases between them. This CDR3 comprises 13 residues. The CDR3, as DNA: TGTGCCAGCAGTGAGGGAGAGGGGGGGACCGCTTTCTTT. Encoded protein: CASSEGEGGTAFF.

This clone was seen more than once but under ten times. The gene calls are TRBV7-8 and TRBJ1-4; perhaps TRBD1 as D (5 bases). V lost 4 bases, J lost 6 bases, and 9 bases lay in between. The CDR3 has 13 residues. Germline V gene lookup returns CDR1 SGHVS and CDR2 FQNEAQ. CDR3 sequence: CASSSPGYEKLFF. CDR3 in DNA: TGTGCCAGCAGCTCCCCAGGGTATGAAAAACTGTTTTTT.

The CDR3 here is CASSLGIAGGPPYEQYF. DNA for the CDR3: TGCGCCAGCAGCTTGGGTATAGCGGGAGGGCCGCCCTACGAGCAGTACTTC. The genes are TRBV5-1 and TRBJ2-7, with 11 bases that match TRBD2. V was pared by 0 bases and J by 2 bases, with 7 bases of the junction left unmatched. There are 17 residues in the CDR3. Germline assignment: CDR1 SGHRS and CDR2 YFSETQ.

The V gene is TRBV9, the J gene TRBJ2-2; 8 nucleotides align to TRBD2. Germline V gene sequence: CDR1 SGDLS, CDR2 YYNGEE. The CDR3 has 16 residues. J gave up 2 bases and V 2 bases, and 5 bases lay outside the gene matches. The CDR3 sequence is CASSVGSGRNTGELFF. The CDR3 DNA reads TGTGCCAGCAGCGTCGGCAGCGGGAGAAACACCGGGGAGCTGTTTTTT.

The genes are TRBV5-4 and TRBJ2-5; TRBD2 aligns across 13 bases. V lost 1 base to trimming and J lost 5 bases; unmatched junction nucleotides: 11. This CDR3 has 18 amino acids. The germline V gene encodes CDR1 SGHNT and CDR2 YYREEE (reference sequence). DNA for the CDR3: TGTGCCAGCAGCTTGACTAGCGGGAGGGGAGTGGGGGCGGAGACCCAGTACTTC. It is translated as CASSLTSGRGVGAETQYF.

The chain has TRBV19 and TRBJ2-1; no firm D call. V was pared by 6 bases and J by 1 base, with 13 bases between. This CDR3 has 15 residues. The germline V gene encodes CDR1 LNHDA and CDR2 SQIVND (reference sequence). The CDR3 loop reads CASRSTSASYNEQFF. CDR3 nucleotides: TGTGCCAGTAGGTCGACCAGCGCTTCCTACAATGAGCAGTTCTTC.

Details on this clone: One end of the junction fails to match germline, which may point to a read error. This chain's CDR3 is CASSPIRPDKSYGQYF. The DNA of the CDR3 is TGTGCCAGCAGCCCCATTAGGCCCGACAAGTCCTACGGGCAGTACTTC. The genes are TRBV7-2 and TRBJ2-7; D is unclear. This CDR3 region has 16 residues. Germline V lookup: CDR1 SGHTA, CDR2 FQGNSA.

The chain uses TRBV27 and TRBJ2-3; D may be TRBD2 (6 bases). Deletions cut 2 bases from V and 9 bases from J, with 12 bases between. This CDR3 is 13 amino acids long. CDR1 is MNHEY, CDR2 SMNVEV, per germline (reference sequence). CDR3 nucleotides: TGTGCCAGCAGTTTAGGAGGGGTCTACACGCAGTATTTT. Residues: CASSLGGVYTQYF.

The chain recombines TRBV5-4 with TRBJ2-1; 7 nucleotides align to TRBD2. Germline V lookup: CDR1 SGHNT, CDR2 YYREEE (reference sequence). With 7 bases clipped from V and 3 bases from J, the junction kept 16 bases outside the gene matches. The CDR3 is made up of 17 amino acids. The CDR3 nucleotides read TGTGCCAGCCAACCTGGTGGGAAGACTAGCCACTACAATGAGCAGTTCTTC. Translating gives CASQPGGKTSHYNEQFF. The whole variable domain, remainder taken from reference TRBV5-4 and TRBJ2-1, is ETGVTQSPTHLIKTRGQQVTLRCSSQSGHNTVSWYQQALGQGPQFIFQYYREEENGRGNFPPRFSGLQFPNYSSELNVNALELDDSALYLCASQPGGKTSHYNEQFFGPGTRLTVL.

The rearrangement uses TRBV28 and TRBJ2-7, with 8 nucleotides matching TRBD1. The germline V gene encodes CDR1 MDHEN and CDR2 SYDVKM. The CDR3 runs 16 residues. V gave up 6 bases and J gave up 0 bases; unmatched junction bases: 10. The CDR3: CASRTTGAPSSYEQYF. For the CDR3, the DNA is TGTGCCAGCAGAACGACAGGGGCTCCAAGCTCCTACGAGCAGTACTTC.

V is TRBV5-6 and J is TRBJ1-4, with 11 bases fitting TRBD1. Germline CDR1 is SGHDT and CDR2 is YYEEEE. Trimming at V came to 5 bases and at J to 7 bases, leaving 7 bases not matched to a gene. The CDR3 is 15 amino acids. The CDR3 DNA is TGTGCCAGCAGGCTGCGGGGGACAGGGGGTGAAAAACTGTTTTTT. It codes for CASRLRGTGGEKLFF.

The genes are TRBV7-2 and TRBJ1-5; 7 nucleotides line up with TRBD1. The CDR3 totals 15 residues. V gave up 4 bases and J gave up 6 bases; unmatched junction bases: 9. The germline gives CDR1 SGHTA, CDR2 FQGNSA. CDR3: CASSWDSFGRQPQHF. For the CDR3, the DNA is TGTGCCAGCAGCTGGGACAGTTTCGGACGTCAGCCCCAGCATTTT.

The gene calls are TRBV30 and TRBJ1-3, with D perhaps TRBD1 (6 bases). Germline CDR1 reads GTSNPN; CDR2 reads SVGIG (reference sequence). With 8 bases removed from V and 4 bases from J, the gap between germline ends came to 12 bases. The CDR3 length is 12 residues. The CDR3 loop is CALRQGGNTIYF. As DNA, the CDR3 is TGTGCCCTTCGGCAGGGGGGAAACACCATATATTTT.

The chain recombines TRBV7-2 with TRBJ2-7; TRBD1 matches at 9 bases. Germline-derived CDR1 and CDR2 are SGHTA and FQGNSA. The CDR3 loop spans 14 amino acids. V gave up 5 bases and J gave up 0 bases; unmatched junction bases: 2. The CDR3 DNA is TGTGCCAGCAGCAGGGACAGGGACTCCTACGAGCAGTACTTC. Amino acid sequence: CASSRDRDSYEQYF.